Below are 7 T cell receptor beta chains sequenced from a single sample in a study of blood T cell repertoires in COVID-19. Sequencing used immunoSEQ multiplex PCR; TCRdb keeps in-frame clones, though not all of them. The sample lists about 300,000 clones, nearly 90% occurring once. Sequencing was carried out using PBMCs or T cells enriched from blood (not recorded which). All receptors come from a woman aged 30 to 39 who had recovered from COVID-19.

This clone was observed a few times. The J gene is TRBJ2-1, the V gene TRBV5-1, with D possibly matching TRBD1 (6 bases). From germline, CDR1 is SGHRS and CDR2 YFSETQ. Deletions cut 4 bases from V and 3 bases from J, with 8 bases between. CDR3 length: 13 amino acids. CDR3 sequence (DNA): TGCGCCAGCAGCCAGGACAGCTACAATGAGCAGTTCTTC. This gives the protein CASSQDSYNEQFF.

This sequence joins TRBV11-2 and TRBJ2-2; D possibly corresponds to TRBD1 (5 bases). The V end lost 5 bases, the J end lost 5 bases, and 15 bases lay between the germline ends. CDR1 is SGHAT and CDR2 is FQNNGV in the germline V gene. This CDR3 is built from 15 residues. The CDR3 coding sequence is TGTGCCAGCAGCCCCCCAGGGCATGGAACCGGGGAGCTGTTTTTT. It encodes CASSPPGHGTGELFF. Full variable domain (remainder filled in from reference TRBV11-2 and TRBJ2-2): EAGVAQSPRYKIIEKRQSVAFWCNPISGHATLYWYQQILGQGPKLLIQFQNNGVVDDSQLPKDRFSAERLKGVDSTLKIQPAKLEDSAVYLCASSPPGHGTGELFFGEGSRLTVL.

The V gene is TRBV5-1, the J gene TRBJ2-1; 11 bases map to TRBD2. J lost 0 bases, V lost 4 bases, and 6 bases had no gene match. Looked up from germline, CDR1 is SGHRS and CDR2 is YFSETQ. The CDR3 runs to 17 residues. The CDR3 is CASSSGLAGPSYNEQFF. As DNA, the CDR3 is TGCGCCAGCAGCAGTGGACTAGCGGGTCCCTCCTACAATGAGCAGTTCTTC.

This chain uses TRBV30 with TRBJ1-1; D unclear. Germline CDR1 GTSNPN, CDR2 SVGIG (reference sequence). This CDR3 is 11 amino acids long. V lost 7 bases, J lost 4 bases, and 10 bases lay in between. The CDR3 is CASQDSTEAFF. In DNA form, the CDR3 reads TGTGCCTCCCAAGATAGCACTGAAGCTTTCTTT.

The rearrangement joins TRBV2 to TRBJ1-1, with 7 bases matching TRBD1. CDR3 length: 13 amino acids. Losses at the gene ends were 8 bases for V and 0 bases for J; bases not matched to a gene: 3. The V gene's germline CDR1 is SNHLY and CDR2 FYNNEI. CDR3 nucleotides: TGTGCCAGCGCGGGACAGCTGAACACTGAAGCTTTCTTT. It is translated as CASAGQLNTEAFF.

The chain combines TRBV4-2 with TRBJ1-1; 9 bases line up with TRBD1. CDR3 length equals 15 residues. Trimming at V came to 3 bases and at J to 1 base, leaving 3 bases not matched to a gene. The V gene's germline CDR1 is LGHNA and CDR2 YNFKEQ. Written as DNA, the CDR3 is TGTGCCAGCAGCCAGACAGGGGGGCCGAACACTGAAGCTTTCTTT. It encodes CASSQTGGPNTEAFF.

V gene TRBV11-2 combines with J gene TRBJ1-2; 7 bases are shared with TRBD1. The junction had 19 bases not matched to a gene; V was cut back by 1 base and J by 5 bases. Germline V gene lookup returns CDR1 SGHAT and CDR2 FQNNGV. The CDR3 is made up of 19 amino acids. The CDR3 DNA is TGTGCCAGCAGCTTAGCGTGGAAATACAGGGGTGAAAAGGGTTATGGCTACACCTTC. Translated: CASSLAWKYRGEKGYGYTF.